This T cell receptor beta chain was recovered during a study of blood T cells in healthy people across ages. Overall study findings and caveats: Both naive CD4+ cell counts and diversity were greater in long-lived donors than in aged donors.

In its sample, this clonotype was seen a few times. Its antigen is unidentified. This CDR3 is built from 14 residues. Germline trimming cut 5 bases from V and 4 bases from J; bases unmatched to any gene: 4. The germline CDR1 and CDR2 sequences are SEHNR and FQNEAQ (reference sequence). Primed by a sample-barcoded 5' primer and a J-beta primer mix, a second PCR proceeded for roughly 6 to 12 cycles. TCRdb redid the calling of the 5' RACE reads with MiXCR, one entry per CDR3 protein. Counted here are about 570,000 distinct CDR3 sequences, 25% to 30% occurring once; the ten biggest clones make up 15% to 20%.

The TCR sequence derives from a woman between 65 and 79 years old in good health. This chain joins TRBV7-9 and TRBJ1-3; 8 bases are a match to TRBD1. Material for sequencing was blood. The CDR3 nucleotides are TGTGCCAGCAGCCGGACAGGGTCGGGAAACACCATATATTTT. It codes for CASSRTGSGNTIYF.